These 7 T cell receptor beta chains originate from one sample sequenced in a study of blood T cell repertoires in COVID-19. Profiling relied on immunoSEQ multiplex PCR, and the TCRdb table lists in-frame clones only, not all of them. The sample records hundreds of thousands of clones, around 89% being singletons. The sample comprised PBMCs or T cells enriched from blood (not recorded which). The receptors were gathered from a woman under 30 with acute COVID-19.

For this clone: Relative to the germline gene, one junction end is altered; a read error may explain this. The V call is TRBV3-1 (or the pseudogene TRBV3-2), the J call TRBJ1-2, with a possible D match to TRBD1 (6 bases). Germline lookup yields CDR1 LGHDT and CDR2 YNNKEL (reference sequence). The CDR3 has 14 amino acids. CDR3 protein: CASSQERGNSGYTF. The CDR3 DNA reads as TGTGCCAGCAGCCAAGAGAGGGGGAACTCTGGCTACACCTTC.

This chain joins TRBV11-3 and TRBJ2-1; D call uncertain. Germline lookup yields CDR1 SGHNT and CDR2 YENEEA. The CDR3 extends over 14 amino acids. Between the trimmed V and J ends, which lost 0 bases and 7 bases, there was a span of 10 bases. CDR3 in DNA: TGTGCCAGCAGCTTAGACCGTCAGTCGAATGAGCAGTTCTTC. Its translation is CASSLDRQSNEQFF.

This chain joins TRBV14 and TRBJ2-7, with 12 bases lining up with TRBD2. J lost 4 bases, V lost 5 bases, and 9 bases had no gene match. Per the germline V gene, CDR1 is SGHDN and CDR2 is FVKESK. There are 16 residues in the CDR3. CDR3 in amino acids: CASSRRTSGTDYEQYF. The CDR3, as DNA: TGTGCCAGCAGCAGAAGGACTAGCGGGACCGATTACGAGCAGTACTTC.

The CDR3 nucleotides are TGTGCCAGCAGTCCCAGCTACGAGCAGTACTTC. Its translation: CASSPSYEQYF. The chain recombines TRBV12-3 or TRBV12-4 with TRBJ2-7; D call uncertain. There are 11 residues in the CDR3. Trimming took 5 bases from V and 3 from J, leaving 5 bases between them.

The chain joins TRBV5-1 to TRBJ2-1, with 11 bases aligning to TRBD1. Germline CDR1 SGHRS, CDR2 YFSETQ. The CDR3 has 23 residues. Unmatched junction bases numbered 20, after V lost 0 bases and J lost 0 bases. The CDR3 region is CASSLVSMEDRGQEASSYNEQFF. CDR3 DNA sequence: TGCGCCAGCAGCTTGGTCTCTATGGAGGACAGGGGGCAAGAAGCGAGCTCCTACAATGAGCAGTTCTTC.

This clone has just a few counts. The chain is built from TRBV12-3 or TRBV12-4 and TRBJ2-1; D uncertain. The CDR3 has 13 amino acids. With 5 bases removed from V and 3 bases from J, the gap between germline ends came to 8 bases. CDR3 loop: CASSPKFYNEQFF. CDR3 coding DNA: TGTGCCAGCAGTCCTAAATTCTACAATGAGCAGTTCTTC.

This chain connects TRBV9 to TRBJ2-2, with D possibly matching TRBD1 (5 bases). Between the trimmed V and J ends, which lost 3 bases and 3 bases, there was a span of 9 bases. Looked up from germline, CDR1 is SGDLS and CDR2 is YYNGEE. The length of the CDR3 is 14 residues. The CDR3 sequence is CASSEGPYTGELFF. CDR3 in DNA: TGTGCCAGCAGCGAGGGGCCTTACACCGGGGAGCTGTTTTTT. The full variable domain, completed using reference TRBV9 and TRBJ2-2, is DSGVTQTPKHLITATGQRVTLRCSPRSGDLSVYWYQQSLDQGLQFLIQYYNGEERAKGNILERFSAQQFPDLHSELNLSSLELGDSALYFCASSEGPYTGELFFGEGSRLTVL.